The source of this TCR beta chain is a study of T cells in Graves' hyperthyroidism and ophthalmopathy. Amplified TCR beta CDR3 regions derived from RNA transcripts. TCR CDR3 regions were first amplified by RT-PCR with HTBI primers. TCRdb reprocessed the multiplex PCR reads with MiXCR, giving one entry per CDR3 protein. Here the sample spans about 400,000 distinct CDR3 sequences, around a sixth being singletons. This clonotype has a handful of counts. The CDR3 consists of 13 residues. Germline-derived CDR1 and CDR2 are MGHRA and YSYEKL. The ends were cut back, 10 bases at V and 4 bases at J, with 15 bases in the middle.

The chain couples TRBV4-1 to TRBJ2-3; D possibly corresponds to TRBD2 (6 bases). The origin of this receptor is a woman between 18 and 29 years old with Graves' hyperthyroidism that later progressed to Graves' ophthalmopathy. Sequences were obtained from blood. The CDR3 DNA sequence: TGCGCCACCTCTATAGCGGTCGCAGATACGCAGTATTTT. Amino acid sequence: CATSIAVADTQYF.